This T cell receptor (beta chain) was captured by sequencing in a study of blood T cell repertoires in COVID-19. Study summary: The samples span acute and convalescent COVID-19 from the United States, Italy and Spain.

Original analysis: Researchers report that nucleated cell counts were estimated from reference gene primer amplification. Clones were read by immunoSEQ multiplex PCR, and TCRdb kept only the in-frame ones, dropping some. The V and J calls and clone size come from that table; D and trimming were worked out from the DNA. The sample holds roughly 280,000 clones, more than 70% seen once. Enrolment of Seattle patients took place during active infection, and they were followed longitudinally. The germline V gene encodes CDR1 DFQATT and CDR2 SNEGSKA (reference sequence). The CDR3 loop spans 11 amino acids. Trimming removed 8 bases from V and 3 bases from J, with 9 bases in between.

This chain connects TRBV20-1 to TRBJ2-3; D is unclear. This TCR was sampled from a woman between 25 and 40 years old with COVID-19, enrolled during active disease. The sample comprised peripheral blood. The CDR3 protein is CSPSQTDTQYF. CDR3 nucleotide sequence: TGCAGTCCCTCCCAGACAGATACGCAGTATTTT.